These 20 T cell receptor beta chains were all obtained from the same sample, sequenced in a study of blood T cell repertoires in COVID-19. Method: immunoSEQ multiplex PCR; TCRdb's copy keeps in-frame clones and lacks some. This table has roughly 500,000 clones, roughly 85% appearing once. Specimen: peripheral blood. Every receptor here comes from a human donor in a cohort sampled during active COVID-19.

This chain joins TRBV29-1 and TRBJ1-1; 7 nucleotides agree with TRBD1. From germline, CDR1 is SQVTM and CDR2 ANQGSEA. CDR3 length: 13 amino acids. V lost 7 bases to trimming and J lost 1 base; unmatched junction nucleotides: 6. CDR3 sequence reads: CSAPGTENTEAFF. CDR3 nucleotide sequence: TGCAGCGCCCCTGGGACAGAGAACACTGAAGCTTTCTTT.

The V call is TRBV28, the J call TRBJ2-7; 8 bases are a match to TRBD2. CDR1 and CDR2 from the germline V gene are MDHEN and SYDVKM. The length of the CDR3 is 14 residues. Losses at the gene ends were 5 bases for V and 2 bases for J; bases not matched to a gene: 5. CDR3 loop: CASSPGGGPYEQYF. The CDR3 nucleotides are TGTGCCAGCAGTCCCGGGGGGGGCCCCTACGAGCAGTACTTC.

The gene calls are TRBV7-3 and TRBJ1-1; the D gene is possibly TRBD1 (5 bases). This CDR3 comprises 15 residues. V shed 5 bases and J shed 4 bases, with 17 bases lying between them. Germline V lookup: CDR1 SGHTA, CDR2 FQGTGA. The CDR3 sequence is CASSPDSSSGTEAFF. The CDR3 coding sequence is TGTGCCAGCAGCCCCGACAGCTCCTCCGGCACTGAAGCTTTCTTT. Based on the CDR3 plus reference TRBV7-3 and TRBJ1-1, the full variable domain is GAGVSQTPSNKVTEKGKYVELRCDPISGHTALYWYRQSLGQGPEFLIYFQGTGAADDSGLPNDRFFAVRPEGSVSTLKIQRTERGDSAVYLCASSPDSSSGTEAFFGQGTRLTVV.

The chain recombines TRBV4-2 with TRBJ2-1, with 11 positions matching TRBD2. V dropped 0 bases and J dropped 4; count of bases not matched to a gene: 8. Germline V gene data show CDR1 as LGHNA and CDR2 as YNFKEQ. The length of the CDR3 is 18 residues. The CDR3 DNA reads as TGTGCCAGCAGCCAAGAACTAGCGGGAGATGCATGGTACAATGAGCAGTTCTTC. This gives the protein CASSQELAGDAWYNEQFF.

This sequence joins TRBV30 and TRBJ2-1; no clear D gene. CDR3 length: 13 residues. V was pared by 4 bases and J by 0 bases, with 7 bases between. CDR1 GTSNPN and CDR2 SVGIG come from the germline V gene (reference sequence). The CDR3 nucleotides read TGTGCCTGGACCGGAGCCTCCTACAATGAGCAGTTCTTC. Translation gives CAWTGASYNEQFF.

This chain uses TRBV12-5 with TRBJ2-2, with D possibly TRBD1 on 5 matching bases. Trimming removed 2 bases from V and 2 bases from J, with 12 bases in between. There are 16 residues in the CDR3. Germline V gene data show CDR1 as LGHNT and CDR2 as FRNRAP. The CDR3 nucleotides are TGTGCTAGTGGTTTGTTCAAGGGGCTAAACACCGGGGAGCTGTTTTTT. Protein: CASGLFKGLNTGELFF.

Points on this clone: Other DNA sequences of this sample code for an identical CDR3. V usage is TRBV6-5 and J usage is TRBJ2-1; perhaps TRBD2 as D (5 bases). V was clipped by 7 bases and J by 1 base, with 8 bases between them. The CDR3 has 13 residues. Germline V gene data show CDR1 as MNHEY and CDR2 as SVGAGI. CDR3 residues: CASTRGSYNEQFF. CDR3 nucleotide sequence: TGTGCCAGCACCCGGGGATCCTACAATGAGCAGTTCTTC.

The chain links TRBV6-2 or TRBV6-3 to TRBJ1-1; D ambiguous. In germline, CDR1 is MNHEY, CDR2 SVGEGT. The CDR3 loop spans 14 amino acids. V was shortened by 5 bases and J by 7 bases, with 17 bases between the two germline ends. CDR3 in amino acids: CASSLDYGFLEAFF. In nucleotides, the CDR3 is TGTGCCAGCAGTCTAGACTATGGGTTCCTTGAAGCTTTCTTT.

The chain is built from TRBV6-5 and TRBJ1-1; possible D gene TRBD1, 5 bases. The germline V gene has CDR1 MNHEY and CDR2 SVGAGI. The CDR3 consists of 15 residues. Trimming stripped 6 bases from V and 1 base from J, with 15 bases between. CDR3 sequence reads: CASRPGGGKNTEAFF. The CDR3 DNA follows: TGTGCCAGCAGGCCTGGGGGAGGGAAGAACACTGAAGCTTTCTTT.

The chain carries TRBV28 and TRBJ1-6; 7 bases line up with TRBD1. The V segment lost 7 bases and the J segment 4 bases; nucleotides outside the gene matches: 7. The CDR3 totals 15 residues. Per the germline V gene, CDR1 is MDHEN and CDR2 is SYDVKM. CDR3 coding DNA: TGTGCCAGCAAGGGAGCAGGGGGATATAATTCACCCCTCCACTTT. Its protein product is CASKGAGGYNSPLHF.

The CDR3 spells CASRPDRVNTEAFF. CDR3 sequence (DNA): TGCGCCAGCAGGCCCGACAGAGTGAACACTGAAGCTTTCTTT. The chain has TRBV5-1 and TRBJ1-1; TRBD1 is a possible D gene (5 bases). Trimming took off 5 bases at V and 0 bases at J, with 11 bases between the two ends. Germline V gives CDR1 SGHRS, CDR2 YFSETQ. The CDR3 loop spans 14 amino acids.

V is TRBV6-2 or TRBV6-3 and J is TRBJ2-7; a weak D match, TRBD1 (5 bases). CDR3 length: 13 amino acids. Germline loops: CDR1 MNHEY, CDR2 SVGEGT. V dropped 5 bases and J dropped 6 bases, with 14 bases sitting between them. The chain's CDR3 is CASSTTGSGEQYF. CDR3 coding DNA: TGTGCCAGCAGTACTACAGGTTCCGGCGAGCAGTACTTC.

This clone has only one observation. The chain combines TRBV19 with TRBJ1-2; TRBD1 is a possible D gene (5 bases). Looked up from germline, CDR1 is LNHDA and CDR2 is SQIVND (reference sequence). This CDR3 has 14 residues. V lost 0 bases to trimming and J lost 4 bases, with 9 bases between them. The CDR3 DNA reads as TGTGCCAGTAGTATAGACAGGGATGGCTATGGCTACACCTTC. It is translated as CASSIDRDGYGYTF.

J is TRBJ2-5 and V is TRBV7-3, with D possibly being TRBD2 (5 bases). The CDR3 length is 15 residues. CDR1 and CDR2 from the germline V gene are SGHTA and FQGTGA. V gave up 6 bases and J gave up 2 bases, with 16 bases separating them. CDR3 sequence reads: CASSAGGQRQETQYF. CDR3 DNA sequence: TGTGCCAGCAGTGCGGGTGGGCAAAGGCAAGAGACCCAGTACTTC.

V is TRBV5-1 and J is TRBJ2-7; 10 bases map to TRBD2. V lost 3 bases and J lost 2; bases outside the gene matches: 5. CDR3 size: 15 residues. Germline CDR1 reads SGHRS; CDR2 reads YFSETQ. The CDR3 sequence is CASSSGTSATYEQYF. The CDR3 DNA reads as TGCGCCAGCAGCTCGGGGACTAGCGCGACCTACGAGCAGTACTTC.

The chain links TRBV6-6 to TRBJ1-2; no clear D gene. Deletions cut 2 bases from V and 8 bases from J, with 6 bases between. This CDR3 has 11 amino acids. The germline V gene has CDR1 MNHNY and CDR2 SVGAGI (reference sequence). As DNA, the CDR3 is TGTGCCAGCAGTTACGGAGGCGGCTACACCTTC. Its protein product is CASSYGGGYTF.

The chain carries TRBV7-9 and TRBJ1-4; D unresolved. The CDR3 runs 12 residues. Trimming pared 5 bases from V and 5 bases from J, leaving 6 bases between. CDR1 and CDR2 from the germline V gene are SEHNR and FQNEAQ (reference sequence). DNA for the CDR3: TGTGCCAGCAGCCGGGAAAATGAAAAACTGTTTTTT. Its translation is CASSRENEKLFF.

This chain links TRBV18 with TRBJ1-1; 10 nucleotides line up with TRBD1. The CDR3 is 13 amino acids. Germline V lookup: CDR1 KGHSH, CDR2 LQKENI. V lost 8 bases, J lost 6 bases, and 6 bases stayed unmatched. In DNA, the CDR3 is TGTGCCAGCCGTGGACAGGGGGTGTCTGAAGCTTTCTTT. It yields the protein CASRGQGVSEAFF.

This chain joins TRBV19 and TRBJ1-1; D is undetermined. V lost 11 bases and J 4 bases, leaving 17 bases between the germline ends. CDR3 length: 13 amino acids. CDR1 and CDR2 (germline): LNHDA, SQIVND (reference sequence). CDR3 sequence (DNA): TGTGCCCTACACTCCGGGAGAGGCACTGAAGCTTTCTTT. This sequence encodes CALHSGRGTEAFF.

The chain couples TRBV7-3 to TRBJ2-1; D perhaps matches TRBD2 (5 bases). CDR3 length: 15 residues. Trimming took off 5 bases at V and 0 bases at J, with 11 bases between the two ends. CDR1 and CDR2 (germline): SGHTA, FQGTGA. In nucleotides, the CDR3 is TGTGCCAGCAGCCCGGGGTTCAGCTCCTACAATGAGCAGTTCTTC. Encoded protein: CASSPGFSSYNEQFF. Based on the CDR3 plus reference TRBV7-3 and TRBJ2-1, the full variable domain is GAGVSQTPSNKVTEKGKYVELRCDPISGHTALYWYRQSLGQGPEFLIYFQGTGAADDSGLPNDRFFAVRPEGSVSTLKIQRTERGDSAVYLCASSPGFSSYNEQFFGPGTRLTVL.